One sample yielded the 3 T cell receptor beta chains listed below, sequenced in a study of CD8+ T cells in alopecia areata. Reverse transcribed after extraction, RNA yielded cDNA as the sequencing template. Data came from immunoSEQ multiplex PCR; TCRdb stores just in-frame clones and leaves some out. The repertoire consists of 180,000 or so clones, with 65% to 75% occurring once and the leading ten covering roughly 11%. The material sequenced was CD8+ T cells sorted from blood, taken at week 0. Receptors were obtained from a human donor with alopecia areata.

The rearrangement joins TRBV5-1 to TRBJ2-1; TRBD1 matches at 8 bases. From germline, CDR1 is SGHRS and CDR2 YFSETQ. The J segment lost 2 bases and the V segment lost 1 base, leaving 5 bases of the junction unmatched. The CDR3 extends over 16 amino acids. CDR3 bases: TGCGCCAGCAGCTTGAGTCAGGGGGCGGCCTACAATGAGCAGTTCTTC. Protein sequence: CASSLSQGAAYNEQFF.

This clone was seen more than once but under ten times. J is TRBJ2-2 and V is TRBV13; 7 nucleotides match TRBD1. CDR1 is PRHDT, CDR2 FYEKMQ, per germline (reference sequence). The CDR3 length is 14 residues. Trimming cost V 4 bases and J 7 bases; bases outside gene matches: 6. The CDR3 loop is CASSSQTGHGELFF. DNA for the CDR3: TGTGCCAGCAGCTCCCAGACAGGGCACGGGGAGCTGTTTTTT.

This sequence joins TRBV5-6 and TRBJ1-1; D is uncertain. Germline V gene lookup returns CDR1 SGHDT and CDR2 YYEEEE. With 6 bases removed from V and 3 bases from J, the gap between germline ends came to 9 bases. This CDR3 comprises 12 residues. The chain's CDR3 is CASNSIHTEAFF. Here the CDR3 DNA reads TGTGCCAGCAATTCCATCCACACTGAAGCTTTCTTT.